The clone carrying this T cell receptor (beta chain) was picked up many times. MiXCR was run by TCRdb on the RT-PCR reads, yielding one entry per CDR3 protein. The sample includes about 230,000 distinct CDR3 sequences, approximately 14% of them seen just once. The V and J ends lost 5 bases and 4 bases, in that order; junction bases with no gene match: 8. Germline loops: CDR1 SQVTM, CDR2 ANQGSEA. This CDR3 is 15 amino acids long. This specimen comes from a study of patients and donors after allogeneic stem cell transplantation. The receptor was derived from a human donor who was either an allogeneic HSCT recipient or a stem cell or donor lymphocyte infusion donor (not recorded which). It is not recorded whose cells these are; they may come from a transplant donor. This rearrangement joins TRBV29-1 to TRBJ1-5; 10 bases are a match to TRBD1. Sequencing was performed on blood, either unsorted or a sorted T cell fraction (not recorded which). CDR3 amino acids: CSVRDRGPTNQPQHF. Here the CDR3 DNA reads TGCAGCGTTAGGGACAGGGGCCCTACGAATCAGCCCCAGCATTTT.